The T cell receptor beta chain described here comes from a study of graft-versus-host responses after intestinal transplantation. A remark on this clone: What it recognizes is unknown.

V shed 5 bases and J 2 bases; nucleotides not matched to a gene: 2. The germline V gene encodes CDR1 SGDLS and CDR2 YYNGEE. CDR3 length: 13 amino acids. Study conclusions and caveats: Analysis identified GvH clones in recipient marrow, with some appearing first in ileum or blood.

Produced via immunoSEQ multiplex PCR; TCRdb's table is partial and in-frame only. This table has 60,000 to 70,000 clones, 89% appearing once. Lymphocytes (intraepithelial and lamina propria) were released by processing the graft tissue. The sequences come from ileum tissue, collected roughly 54 weeks after transplant. The chain has TRBV9 and TRBJ2-7; 9 bases align to TRBD2. The clonotype was recovered from a human patient who received an intestinal transplant, so some T cells may come from the graft donor. CDR3 nucleotides: TGTGCCAGCAGTAGCGGGAGCCCCTACGAGCAGTACTTC. Translation: CASSSGSPYEQYF.